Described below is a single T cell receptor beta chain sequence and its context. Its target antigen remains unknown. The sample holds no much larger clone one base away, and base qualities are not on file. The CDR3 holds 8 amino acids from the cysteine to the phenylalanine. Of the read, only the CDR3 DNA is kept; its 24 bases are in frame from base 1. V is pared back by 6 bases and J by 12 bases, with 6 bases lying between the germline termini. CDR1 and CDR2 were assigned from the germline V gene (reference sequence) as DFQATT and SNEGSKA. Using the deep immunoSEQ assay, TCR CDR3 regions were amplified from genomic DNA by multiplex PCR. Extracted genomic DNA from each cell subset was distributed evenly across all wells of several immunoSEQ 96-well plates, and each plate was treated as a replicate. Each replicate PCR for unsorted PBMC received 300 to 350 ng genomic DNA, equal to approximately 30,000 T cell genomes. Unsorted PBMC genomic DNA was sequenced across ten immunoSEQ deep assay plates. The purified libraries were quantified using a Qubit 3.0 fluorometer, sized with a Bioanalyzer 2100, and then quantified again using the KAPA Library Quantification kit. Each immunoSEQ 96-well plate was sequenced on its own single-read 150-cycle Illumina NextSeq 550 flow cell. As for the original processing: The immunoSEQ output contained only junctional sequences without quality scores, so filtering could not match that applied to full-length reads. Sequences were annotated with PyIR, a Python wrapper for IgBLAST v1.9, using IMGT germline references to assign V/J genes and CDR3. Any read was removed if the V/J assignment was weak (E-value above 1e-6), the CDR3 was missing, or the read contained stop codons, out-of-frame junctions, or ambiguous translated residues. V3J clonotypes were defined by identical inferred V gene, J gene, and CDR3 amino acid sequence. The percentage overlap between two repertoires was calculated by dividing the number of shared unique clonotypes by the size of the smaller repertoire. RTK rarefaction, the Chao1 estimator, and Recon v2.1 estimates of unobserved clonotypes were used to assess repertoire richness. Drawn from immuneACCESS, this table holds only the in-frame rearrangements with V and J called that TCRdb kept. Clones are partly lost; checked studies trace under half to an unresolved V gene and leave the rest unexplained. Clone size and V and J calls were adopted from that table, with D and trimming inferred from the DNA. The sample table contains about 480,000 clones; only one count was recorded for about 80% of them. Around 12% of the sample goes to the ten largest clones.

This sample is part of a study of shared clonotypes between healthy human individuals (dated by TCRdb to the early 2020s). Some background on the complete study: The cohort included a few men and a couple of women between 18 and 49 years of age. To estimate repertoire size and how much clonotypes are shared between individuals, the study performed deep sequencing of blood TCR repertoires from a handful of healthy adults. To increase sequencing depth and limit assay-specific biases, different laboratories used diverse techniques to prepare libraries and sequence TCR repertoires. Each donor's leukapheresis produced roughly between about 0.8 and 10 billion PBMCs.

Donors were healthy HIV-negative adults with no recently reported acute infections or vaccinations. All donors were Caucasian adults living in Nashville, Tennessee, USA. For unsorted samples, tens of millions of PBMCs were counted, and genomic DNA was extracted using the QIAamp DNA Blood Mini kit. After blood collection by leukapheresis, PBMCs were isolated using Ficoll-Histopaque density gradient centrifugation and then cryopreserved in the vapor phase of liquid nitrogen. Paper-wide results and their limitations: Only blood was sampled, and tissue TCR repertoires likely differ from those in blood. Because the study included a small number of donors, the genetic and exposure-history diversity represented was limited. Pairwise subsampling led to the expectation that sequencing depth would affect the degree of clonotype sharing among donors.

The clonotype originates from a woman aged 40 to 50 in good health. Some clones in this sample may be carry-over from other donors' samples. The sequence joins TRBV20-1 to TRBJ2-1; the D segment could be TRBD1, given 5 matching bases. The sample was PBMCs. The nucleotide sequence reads TGCAGTGCGGGGCGGCAGTTCTTC. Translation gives CSAGRQFF.